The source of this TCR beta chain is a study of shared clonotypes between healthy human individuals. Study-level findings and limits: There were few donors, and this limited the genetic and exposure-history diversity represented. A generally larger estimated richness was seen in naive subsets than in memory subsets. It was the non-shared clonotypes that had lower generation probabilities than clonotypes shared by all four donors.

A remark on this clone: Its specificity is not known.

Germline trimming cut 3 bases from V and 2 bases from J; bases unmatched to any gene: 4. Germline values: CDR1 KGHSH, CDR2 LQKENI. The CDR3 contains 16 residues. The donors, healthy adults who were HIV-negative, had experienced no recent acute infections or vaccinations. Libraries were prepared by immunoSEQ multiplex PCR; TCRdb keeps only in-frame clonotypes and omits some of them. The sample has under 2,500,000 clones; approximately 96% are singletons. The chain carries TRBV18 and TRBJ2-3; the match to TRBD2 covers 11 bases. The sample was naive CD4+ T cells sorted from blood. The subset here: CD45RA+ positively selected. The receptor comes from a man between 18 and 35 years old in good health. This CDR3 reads CASSPLTSGVTDTQYF. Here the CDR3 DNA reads TGTGCCAGCTCACCTCTGACTAGCGGGGTCACAGATACGCAGTATTTT.